These T cell receptor beta chains were read from a single sample in a study of response to subunit inactivated influenza vaccine. TCRdb reanalysed the RT-PCR reads using MiXCR and keeps one entry per CDR3 protein. The data contain 450,000 to 600,000 distinct CDR3 sequences, 16% of them singletons. Sequenced material: CD4+ T cells sorted from PBMCs, taken less than 30 months after vaccination. The receptors come from a man aged 50 to 75 who received an inactivated influenza vaccine. The CDR3 runs from the conserved cysteine through the conserved F or W. D genes are given only for firm matches. Clone sizes are given selectively: once, few, many, or a class where the clone is expanded.

. | . | TRBJ2-5 | TRBV20-1 | TGCAGTGCTATAACGACAGGACAAGAGACCCAGTACTTC | CSAITTGQETQYF
. | few | TRBJ2-7 | TRBV20-1 | TGCACGGGCGCACTAGTCGCGGACGAGCAGTACTTC | CTGALVADEQYF
TRBD1 | . | TRBJ2-7 | TRBV20-1 | TGCAGTGCTCGGGGACAGAGACGCTACGAGCAGTACTTC | CSARGQRRYEQYF
. | few | TRBJ2-3 | TRBV29-1 | TGCAGCACCCGAGGGGGGGGAGGGGAACCGCAGTATTTT | CSTRGGGGEPQYF
TRBD1 | . | TRBJ1-2 | TRBV28 | TGTGCCAGCAGTACCCGACAGGGAACGTTTGGCTACACCTTC | CASSTRQGTFGYTF
TRBD2 | . | TRBJ2-1 | TRBV2 | TGTGCCAGCAGTGACTTAGCGGGGGTCTACAATGAGCAGTTCTTC | CASSDLAGVYNEQFF
. | . | TRBJ1-5 | TRBV12-3/TRBV12-4 | TGTGCCAGCAGTTTTGGAGGGAATTCGGGGCAGCCCCAGCATTTT | CASSFGGNSGQPQHF
TRBD2 | . | TRBJ2-5 | TRBV18 | TGTGCCAGCTCACCACTGGCGCGGGAGGGCCCGGGGAACTTC | CASSPLAREGPGNF
TRBD1 | . | TRBJ1-6 | TRBV7-6 | TGTGCCAGCAGGAATCCGGGACAGCATTCACCCCTCCACTTT | CASRNPGQHSPLHF
. | few | TRBJ2-7 | TRBV5-1 | TGCGCCAGCAGTCGCCCCCCCTACGAGCAGTACTTC | CASSRPPYEQYF
TRBD2 | . | TRBJ2-3 | TRBV6-2/TRBV6-3 | TGTGCCAGCAGTTACTCTCCATACCAAGCGGGACCTACAGATACGCAGTATTTT | CASSYSPYQAGPTDTQYF
. | many | TRBJ1-1 | TRBV20-1 | TGCAGTGCTAGGATGGGGGCCAGGAACACTGAAGCTTTCTTT | CSARMGARNTEAFF
. | . | TRBJ2-5 | TRBV5-1 | TGCGCCAGCAGCCGTAACATAGTAGGGGCCGGAGAGACCCAGTACTTC | CASSRNIVGAGETQYF
. | . | TRBJ2-3 | TRBV20-1 | TGCAGTGCTAGAGGAGACTCAGATACGCAGTATTTT | CSARGDSDTQYF
. | . | TRBJ2-7 | TRBV7-2 | TGTGCCAGCAGCCCCAGTCTGGGCGAGCAGTACTTC | CASSPSLGEQYF
. | . | TRBJ2-6 | TRBV6-2/TRBV6-3 | TGTGCCAGCACCACCCCCCTATCTGGGGCCAACGTCCTGACTTTC | CASTTPLSGANVLTF
. | few | TRBJ2-5 | TRBV5-1 | TGCGCCAGCAGCTTGGTGTCCACCCAAGAGACCCAGTACTTC | CASSLVSTQETQYF
. | . | TRBJ2-3 | TRBV20-1 | TGCAGTGCATTCGTGTCATACACAGATACGCAGTATTTT | CSAFVSYTDTQYF
. | few | TRBJ2-3 | TRBV6-1 | TGTGCCAGCCTGACCGGGGGCCAGGGGACAGATACGCAGTATTTT | CASLTGGQGTDTQYF
TRBD1 | few | TRBJ2-1 | TRBV3-1 | TGTGCCAGCAGCCCGTCGACAGGGGGCTACAATGAGCAGTTCTTC | CASSPSTGGYNEQFF
TRBD2 | few | TRBJ2-2 | TRBV2 | TGTGCCAGCAGTTTAACAGGGACTAGACCGACCGGGGAGCTGTTTTTT | CASSLTGTRPTGELFF
TRBD1 | . | TRBJ1-6 | TRBV4-1 | TGCGCCAGCAGCCAAGACCAGGGGGCCCTTTATAATTCACCCCTCCACTTT | CASSQDQGALYNSPLHF
TRBD1 | . | TRBJ2-1 | TRBV24-1 | TGTGCCACCAGTGAAGACAGGGTCGGAAATGAGCAGTTCTTC | CATSEDRVGNEQFF
TRBD2 | few | TRBJ2-5 | TRBV11-2 | TGTGCCAGCAGCTTCCGACTAGCGGGGCTACAAGAGACCCAGTACTTC | CASSFRLAGLQETQYF
TRBD2 | few | TRBJ2-1 | TRBV10-3 | TGTGCCATCAGTGTTGGGACTAGCGGGGGGAAGGTTGAGCAGTTCTTC | CAISVGTSGGKVEQFF
. | few | TRBJ1-6 | TRBV7-2 | TGTGCCAGCAGCTTCGGCACAGGCAGCGCCCTCCACTTT | CASSFGTGSALHF
. | many | TRBJ2-2 | TRBV2 | TGTGCCAGCAGTGCCAGACCCGACGTCGGGGAGCTGTTTTTT | CASSARPDVGELFF
. | few | TRBJ1-1 | TRBV5-1 | TGCGCCAGCAGCTTGGTTGGGGGCTCGGTGAACACTGAAGCTTTCTTT | CASSLVGGSVNTEAFF
TRBD1 | many | TRBJ1-2 | TRBV5-1 | TGCGCCAGCAGCGCGGAGGGACAGAGCTATGGCTACACCTTC | CASSAEGQSYGYTF
TRBD2 | . | TRBJ2-1 | TRBV20-1 | TGCAGTGCTAGATCAACTAGCGCGAGTAGGAATGAGCAGTTCTTC | CSARSTSASRNEQFF
. | . | TRBJ1-5 | TRBV4-1 | TGCGCCAGCAGCCCGACAGAGTTGAATAATCAGCCCCAGCATTTT | CASSPTELNNQPQHF
. | few | TRBJ2-1 | TRBV24-1 | TGTGCCACCAGTGATTTGGTCGGGAGCTCCTACAATGAGCAGTTCTTC | CATSDLVGSSYNEQFF
TRBD1 | . | TRBJ2-5 | TRBV5-5 | TGTGCCAGCACTGAAAGACCAGGGGGCGTAGAGACCCAGTACTTC | CASTERPGGVETQYF